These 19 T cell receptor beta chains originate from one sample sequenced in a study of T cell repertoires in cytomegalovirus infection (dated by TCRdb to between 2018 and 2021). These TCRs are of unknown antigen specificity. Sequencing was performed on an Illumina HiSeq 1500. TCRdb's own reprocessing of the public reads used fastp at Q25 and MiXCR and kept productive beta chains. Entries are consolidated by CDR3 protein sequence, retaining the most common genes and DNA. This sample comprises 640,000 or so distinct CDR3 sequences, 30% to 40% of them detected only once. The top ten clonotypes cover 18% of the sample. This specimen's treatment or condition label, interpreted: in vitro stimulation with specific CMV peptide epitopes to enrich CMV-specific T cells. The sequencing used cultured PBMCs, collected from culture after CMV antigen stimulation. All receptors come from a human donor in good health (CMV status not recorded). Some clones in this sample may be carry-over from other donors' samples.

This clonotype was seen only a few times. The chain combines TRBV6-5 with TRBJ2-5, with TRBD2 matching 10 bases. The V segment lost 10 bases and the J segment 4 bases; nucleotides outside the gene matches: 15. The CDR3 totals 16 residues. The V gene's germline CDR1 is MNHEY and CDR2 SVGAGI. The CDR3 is CATQPTSGGARETQYF. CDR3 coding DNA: TGTGCCACCCAGCCAACCAGCGGGGGGGCCCGAGAGACCCAGTACTTC.

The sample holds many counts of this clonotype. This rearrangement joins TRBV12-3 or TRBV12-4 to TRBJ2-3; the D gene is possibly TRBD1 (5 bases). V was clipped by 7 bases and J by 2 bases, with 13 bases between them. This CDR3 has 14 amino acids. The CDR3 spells CASTPKGLTDTQYF. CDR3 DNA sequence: TGTGCCAGCACGCCGAAGGGGCTCACAGATACGCAGTATTTT.

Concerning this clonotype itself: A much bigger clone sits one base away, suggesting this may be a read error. The CDR3 loop reads CASSSGGGLADKQYF. In DNA, the CDR3 is TGTGCCAGCAGCTCCGGGGGGGGACTAGCCGATAAGCAGTATTTT. This chain uses TRBV7-2 with TRBJ2-3; 9 bases line up with TRBD2. In germline, CDR1 is SGHTA, CDR2 FQGNSA. CDR3 size: 15 residues.

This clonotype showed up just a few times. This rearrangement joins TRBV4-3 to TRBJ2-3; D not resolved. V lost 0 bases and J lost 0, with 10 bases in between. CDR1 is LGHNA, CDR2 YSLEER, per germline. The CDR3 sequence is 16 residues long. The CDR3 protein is CASSQDSRRSTDTQYF. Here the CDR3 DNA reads TGCGCCAGCAGCCAAGATAGCCGCAGAAGCACAGATACGCAGTATTTT.

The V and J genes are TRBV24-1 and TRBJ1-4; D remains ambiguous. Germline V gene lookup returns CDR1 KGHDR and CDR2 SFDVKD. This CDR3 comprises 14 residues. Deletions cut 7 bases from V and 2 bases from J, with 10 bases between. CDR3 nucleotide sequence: TGTGCCACCAGCGACCGCGGCACTAATGAAAAACTGTTTTTT. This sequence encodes CATSDRGTNEKLFF.

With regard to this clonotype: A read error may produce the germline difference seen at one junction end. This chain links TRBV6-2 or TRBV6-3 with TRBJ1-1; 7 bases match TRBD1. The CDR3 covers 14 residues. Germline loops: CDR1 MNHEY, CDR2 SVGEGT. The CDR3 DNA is TGTGCCAGCAGACGACAGGGATTGAACCCTGAAGCTTTCTTT. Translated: CASRRQGLNPEAFF.

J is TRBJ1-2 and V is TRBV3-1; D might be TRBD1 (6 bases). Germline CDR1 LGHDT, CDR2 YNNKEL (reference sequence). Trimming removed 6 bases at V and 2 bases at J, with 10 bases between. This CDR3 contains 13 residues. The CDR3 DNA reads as TGTGCCAGCAGACAGGGAGCGAACTATGGCTACACCTTC. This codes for CASRQGANYGYTF.

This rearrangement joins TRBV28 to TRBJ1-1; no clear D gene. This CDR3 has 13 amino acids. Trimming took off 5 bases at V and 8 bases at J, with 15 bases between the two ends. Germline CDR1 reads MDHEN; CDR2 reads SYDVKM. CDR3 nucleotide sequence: TGTGCCAGCAGTCCCGGAAGAGTAGAAGAAGCTTTCTTT. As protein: CASSPGRVEEAFF.

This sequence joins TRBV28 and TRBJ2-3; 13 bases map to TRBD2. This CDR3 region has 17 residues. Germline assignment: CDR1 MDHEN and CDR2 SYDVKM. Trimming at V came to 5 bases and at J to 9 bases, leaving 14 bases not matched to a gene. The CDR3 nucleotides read TGTGCCAGCAGTCCCTACAAAGGACTAGCGGGGGCAAGAACGCAGTATTTT. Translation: CASSPYKGLAGARTQYF.

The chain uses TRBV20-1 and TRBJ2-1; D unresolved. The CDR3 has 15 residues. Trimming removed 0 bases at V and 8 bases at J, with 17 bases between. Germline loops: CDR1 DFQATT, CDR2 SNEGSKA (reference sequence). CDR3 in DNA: TGCAGTGCTAGAGATGTAAGGAGTTTAAGATATGAGCAGTTCTTC. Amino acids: CSARDVRSLRYEQFF.

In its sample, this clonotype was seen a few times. The CDR3: CASSLRGSEDYEQYF. The CDR3, as DNA: TGTGCCAGCAGCTTAAGAGGGTCCGAAGACTACGAGCAGTACTTC. The chain combines TRBV7-2 with TRBJ2-7, with D possibly matching TRBD2 (5 bases). CDR3 length: 15 amino acids. CDR1 and CDR2 from the germline V gene are SGHTA and FQGNSA. Trimming shortened V by 2 bases and J by 3 bases, and 14 bases separated the two germline ends.

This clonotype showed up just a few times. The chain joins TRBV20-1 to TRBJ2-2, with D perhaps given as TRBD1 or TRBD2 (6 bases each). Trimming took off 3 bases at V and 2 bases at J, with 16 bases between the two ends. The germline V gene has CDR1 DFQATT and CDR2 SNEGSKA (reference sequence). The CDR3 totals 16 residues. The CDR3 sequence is CSASGGLLANTGELFF. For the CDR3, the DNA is TGCAGTGCTAGTGGGGGCCTACTAGCTAACACCGGGGAGCTGTTTTTT.

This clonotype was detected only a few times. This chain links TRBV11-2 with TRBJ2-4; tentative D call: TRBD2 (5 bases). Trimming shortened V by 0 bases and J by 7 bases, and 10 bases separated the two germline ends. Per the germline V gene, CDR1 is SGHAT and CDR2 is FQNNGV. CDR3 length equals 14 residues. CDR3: CASSLDGLGNIQYF. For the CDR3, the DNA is TGTGCCAGCAGCTTAGACGGACTCGGGAACATTCAGTACTTC.

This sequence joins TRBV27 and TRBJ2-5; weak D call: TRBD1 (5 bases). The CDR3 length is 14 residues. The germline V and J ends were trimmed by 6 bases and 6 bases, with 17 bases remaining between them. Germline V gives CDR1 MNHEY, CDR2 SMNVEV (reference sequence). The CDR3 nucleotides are TGTGCCAGCAGCCTCGGACGGTCAGGGAAGACCCAGTACTTC. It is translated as CASSLGRSGKTQYF.

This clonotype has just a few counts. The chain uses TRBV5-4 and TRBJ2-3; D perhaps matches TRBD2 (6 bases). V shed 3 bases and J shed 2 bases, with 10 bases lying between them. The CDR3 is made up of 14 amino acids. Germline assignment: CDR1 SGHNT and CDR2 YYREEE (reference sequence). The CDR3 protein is CASSSPGATDTQYF. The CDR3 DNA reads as TGTGCCAGCAGCTCTCCGGGAGCCACAGATACGCAGTATTTT.

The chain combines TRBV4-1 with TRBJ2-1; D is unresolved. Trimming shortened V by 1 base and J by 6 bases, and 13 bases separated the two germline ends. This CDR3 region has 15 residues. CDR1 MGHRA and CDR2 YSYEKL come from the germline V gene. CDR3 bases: TGCGCCAGCAGCCAAGTTCCCAGCTTGGGCAATGAGCAGTTCTTC. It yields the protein CASSQVPSLGNEQFF.

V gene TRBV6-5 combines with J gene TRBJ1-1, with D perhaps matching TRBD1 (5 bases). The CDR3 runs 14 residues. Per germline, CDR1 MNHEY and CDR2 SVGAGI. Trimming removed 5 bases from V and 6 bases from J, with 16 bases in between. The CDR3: CASSEWGGGAEAFF. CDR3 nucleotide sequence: TGTGCCAGCAGTGAATGGGGGGGAGGTGCTGAAGCTTTCTTT.

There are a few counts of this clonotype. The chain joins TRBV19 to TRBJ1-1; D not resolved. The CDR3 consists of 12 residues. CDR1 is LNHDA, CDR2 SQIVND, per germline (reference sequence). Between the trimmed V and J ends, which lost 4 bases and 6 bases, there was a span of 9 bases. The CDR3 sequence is CASSNYGAEAFF. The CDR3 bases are TGTGCCAGTAGTAATTACGGGGCTGAAGCTTTCTTT. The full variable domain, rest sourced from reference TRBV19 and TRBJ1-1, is DGGITQSPKYLFRKEGQNVTLSCEQNLNHDAMYWYRQDPGQGLRLIYYSQIVNDFQKGDIAEGYSVSREKKESFPLTVTSAQKNPTAFYLCASSNYGAEAFFGQGTRLTVV.

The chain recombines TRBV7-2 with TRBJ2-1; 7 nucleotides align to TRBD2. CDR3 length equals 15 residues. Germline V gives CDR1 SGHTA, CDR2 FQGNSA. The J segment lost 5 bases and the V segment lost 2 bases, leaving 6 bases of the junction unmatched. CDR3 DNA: TGTGCCAGCAGCTTAATCCTAGCGGTGAACAATGAGCAGTTCTTC. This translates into CASSLILAVNNEQFF.